Below, 26 T cell receptor beta chains from the same sample are listed, as sequenced in a study of CD8 T cells in ankylosing spondylitis. TCRdb used MiXCR to reprocess the 5' RACE reads, holding one entry per CDR3 protein. The repertoire holds 380,000 or so distinct CDR3 sequences, roughly 20% seen once, with 13% in the top ten. The sequencing input was blood, either unsorted or a sorted T cell fraction (not recorded which). The receptor source for this set is a male donor with ankylosing spondylitis or in good health (not recorded which).

The table lists this clonotype with a count of one. The chain uses TRBV3-1 and TRBJ2-1, with TRBD1 as a possible D gene (7 bases). Germline assignment: CDR1 LGHDT and CDR2 YNNKEL (reference sequence). V lost 4 bases and J lost 5, with 12 bases in between. This CDR3 comprises 14 residues. CDR3 sequence reads: CASSPRDSHNEQFF. The CDR3 nucleotides read TGTGCCAGCAGCCCGCGGGACAGCCACAATGAGCAGTTCTTC.

This clonotype was counted once. CDR3 protein: CASSSLAGGFYNEQFF. CDR3 sequence (DNA): TGTGCCAGCAGTTCGTTAGCGGGGGGCTTTTACAATGAGCAGTTCTTC. This chain uses TRBV27 with TRBJ2-1; 10 nucleotides align to TRBD2. The germline V gene has CDR1 MNHEY and CDR2 SMNVEV (reference sequence). The CDR3 covers 16 residues. The J segment lost 4 bases and the V segment lost 4 bases, leaving 7 bases of the junction unmatched.

V is TRBV4-1 and J is TRBJ2-5; 11 bases match TRBD2. The CDR3 length is 16 residues. Trimming took 4 bases from V and 5 from J; bases not matched to a gene: 9. Germline CDR1 is MGHRA and CDR2 is YSYEKL. CDR3 sequence (DNA): TGCGCCAGCAGCCCTTACTTAGCGGGGGGGCGGGAGACCCAGTACTTC. The encoded protein is CASSPYLAGGRETQYF.

A few counts support this clonotype. The V call is TRBV11-2, the J call TRBJ2-3; weak D call: TRBD2 (5 bases). Germline V gives CDR1 SGHAT, CDR2 FQNNGV. V was trimmed by 1 base and J by 3 bases, leaving 14 bases between them. CDR3 length: 16 amino acids. The CDR3 here is CASSLGSSGETDTQYF. DNA for the CDR3: TGTGCCAGCAGCTTAGGCTCCAGCGGAGAGACAGATACGCAGTATTTT.

The chain couples TRBV4-1 to TRBJ2-5; 7 nucleotides match TRBD2. Germline assignment: CDR1 MGHRA and CDR2 YSYEKL. After removal of 0 bases from V and 1 base from J, the junction contained 5 bases not matched to a gene. The CDR3 spans 16 residues. This CDR3 reads CASSQDGTMGQETQYF. CDR3 sequence (DNA): TGCGCCAGCAGCCAAGACGGGACTATGGGCCAAGAGACCCAGTACTTC.

V gene TRBV10-1 combines with J gene TRBJ2-5; D is undetermined. The ends were cut back, 4 bases at V and 10 bases at J, with 22 bases in the middle. Per the germline V gene, CDR1 is WNHNN and CDR2 is SYGVQD (reference sequence). This CDR3 is built from 15 residues. The DNA of the CDR3 is TGCGCCAGCAGTGTTGACAAGTCTATGTCGAGTGGCCAGTACTTC. It specifies CASSVDKSMSSGQYF.

The chain uses TRBV10-3 and TRBJ1-6, with D maybe TRBD1 (5 bases). The germline V gene has CDR1 ENHRY and CDR2 SYGVKD. The CDR3 runs to 12 residues. Trimming left V 3 bases short and J 13 bases short, with 10 bases between. This chain's CDR3 is CAISDRGGPLHF. As DNA, the CDR3 is TGTGCCATCAGTGATCGTGGGGGTCCCCTCCACTTT.

This chain connects TRBV7-9 to TRBJ2-3; possibly TRBD1 for D (6 bases). CDR1 SEHNR and CDR2 FQNEAQ come from the germline V gene (reference sequence). Between the trimmed V and J ends, which lost 3 bases and 2 bases, there was a span of 15 bases. The CDR3 is 16 amino acids. DNA of the CDR3: TGTGCCAGCAGCTTCTTGATCGGGGACACCACAGATACGCAGTATTTT. Its protein product is CASSFLIGDTTDTQYF.

This clonotype was found a few times. This chain connects TRBV7-2 to TRBJ2-7; 9 positions match TRBD2. The V gene end was trimmed by 5 bases and the J gene end by 1 base; junction bases not matched to a gene: 9. Germline CDR1 SGHTA, CDR2 FQGNSA. The CDR3 contains 16 residues. The CDR3 is CASSPRGAGGSYEQYF. The CDR3 region has the DNA TGTGCCAGCAGCCCCCGGGGAGCGGGAGGATCCTACGAGCAGTACTTC.

The sample holds a few counts of this clonotype. This rearrangement joins TRBV9 to TRBJ2-1; D unclear. The V gene's germline CDR1 is SGDLS and CDR2 YYNGEE. Trimming cost V 5 bases and J 8 bases, with 8 bases left between them. This CDR3 contains 11 residues. The CDR3 sequence is CASSAWDEQFF. In DNA form, the CDR3 reads TGTGCCAGCAGTGCGTGGGATGAGCAGTTCTTC.

The CDR3 sequence: CASSFPLAGGADTQYF. The CDR3 coding sequence is TGTGCCAGCAGCTTCCCCTTGGCGGGGGGGGCAGATACGCAGTATTTT. The chain links TRBV7-6 to TRBJ2-3; 9 nucleotides line up with TRBD2. The junction had 8 bases not matched to a gene; V was cut back by 3 bases and J by 4 bases. Germline CDR1 and CDR2: SGHVS and FNYEAQ. The CDR3 spans 16 residues.

This clonotype was counted a few times. The chain employs TRBV29-1 and TRBJ2-7; 8 nucleotides line up with TRBD1. Germline CDR1 reads SQVTM; CDR2 reads ANQGSEA. This CDR3 is 13 amino acids long. Trimming took 5 bases from V and 5 from J; bases not matched to a gene: 8. CDR3 amino acids: CSVQLGTGNEQYF. CDR3 coding DNA: TGCAGCGTTCAACTCGGGACAGGTAACGAGCAGTACTTC.

Of note for this clonotype: The junction departs from germline at one end; a sequencing error may be responsible. The chain is built from TRBV6-5 and TRBJ2-5; the match to TRBD1 covers 7 bases. The CDR3 totals 16 residues. Germline-derived CDR1 and CDR2 are MNHEY and SVGAGI. The CDR3 region is CASSYYAGTVEETQYF. In DNA form, the CDR3 reads TGTGCCAGCAGCTACTACGCCGGGACAGTGGAAGAGACCCAGTACTTC.

This clonotype was observed a few times. The V and J genes are TRBV11-2 and TRBJ2-1; 12 bases line up with TRBD2. Trimming removed 6 bases from V and 7 bases from J; junction bases left unmatched: 4. The CDR3 contains 14 residues. Germline CDR1 reads SGHAT; CDR2 reads FQNNGV. This chain's CDR3 is CASSSGLAGNEQFF. The CDR3 DNA is TGTGCCAGCAGTTCTGGACTAGCGGGGAATGAGCAGTTCTTC. The full variable domain, with the rest looked up from reference TRBV11-2 and TRBJ2-1, is EAGVAQSPRYKIIEKRQSVAFWCNPISGHATLYWYQQILGQGPKLLIQFQNNGVVDDSQLPKDRFSAERLKGVDSTLKIQPAKLEDSAVYLCASSSGLAGNEQFFGPGTRLTVL.

This clonotype was observed at least ten times. The chain recombines TRBV29-1 with TRBJ2-1; TRBD1 matches at 7 bases. This CDR3 has 16 residues. From germline, CDR1 is SQVTM and CDR2 ANQGSEA. Germline trimming cut 5 bases from V and 4 bases from J; bases unmatched to any gene: 14. CDR3 residues: CSVQLSGTADYNEQFF. CDR3 bases: TGCAGCGTTCAACTCTCCGGGACAGCTGATTACAATGAGCAGTTCTTC.

The V and J genes are TRBV7-6 and TRBJ2-7; unclear D gene. Looked up from germline, CDR1 is SGHVS and CDR2 is FNYEAQ. Trimming left V 4 bases short and J 3 bases short, with 13 bases between. This CDR3 is 14 amino acids long. The DNA of the CDR3 is TGTGCCAGCAGCTCTAGGCTTAATCTCTACGAGCAGTACTTC. It encodes CASSSRLNLYEQYF.

In this sample, this clonotype turned up a few times. This chain joins TRBV3-1 and TRBJ2-1; 10 nucleotides agree with TRBD1. Germline CDR1 is LGHDT and CDR2 is YNNKEL (reference sequence). With 8 bases clipped from V and 7 bases from J, the junction kept 8 bases outside the gene matches. The CDR3 runs 14 residues. DNA of the CDR3: TGTGCCAGCGGGGGGACAGGGGCGGTGAATGAGCAGTTCTTC. Translation: CASGGTGAVNEQFF.

The CDR3 protein is CASSLVWASGQETQYF. As DNA, the CDR3 is TGTGCCAGCAGCTTAGTATGGGCTAGCGGACAAGAGACCCAGTACTTC. This chain uses TRBV7-2 with TRBJ2-5, with 7 bases fitting TRBD2. The CDR3 has 16 amino acids. J lost 2 bases, V lost 1 base, and 7 bases had no gene match. Germline CDR1 is SGHTA and CDR2 is FQGNSA.

The chain uses TRBV7-6 and TRBJ2-3; possible D gene TRBD2, 6 bases. V was clipped by 7 bases and J by 2 bases, with 10 bases between them. The CDR3 sequence is 13 residues long. The germline V gene encodes CDR1 SGHVS and CDR2 FNYEAQ. Here the CDR3 reads CASTRTNTDTQYF. The CDR3 DNA reads as TGTGCCAGCACCCGGACTAACACAGATACGCAGTATTTT.

The chain has TRBV10-3 and TRBJ2-3; D might be TRBD2 (7 bases). From germline, CDR1 is ENHRY and CDR2 SYGVKD. This CDR3 is built from 16 residues. V shed 5 bases and J shed 7 bases, with 22 bases lying between them. The CDR3 region has the DNA TGTGCCATCAGTACGGGACTACACCTGCAGGGGAATACGCAGTATTTT. Translated, it gives CAISTGLHLQGNTQYF.

The V call is TRBV7-3, the J call TRBJ2-5; no firm D call. CDR1 SGHTA and CDR2 FQGTGA come from the germline V gene. V gave up 3 bases and J gave up 1 base, with 12 bases separating them. The CDR3 spans 15 residues. The CDR3 spells CASSLLGGPQETQYF. The CDR3 DNA reads TGTGCCAGCAGCTTGTTAGGCGGACCCCAAGAGACCCAGTACTTC.

J is TRBJ2-5 and V is TRBV3-1; no clear D gene. Germline CDR1 and CDR2: LGHDT and YNNKEL (reference sequence). Trimming stripped 1 base from V and 0 bases from J, with 6 bases between. The CDR3 consists of 14 residues. This CDR3 reads CASSQAANQETQYF. CDR3 sequence (DNA): TGTGCCAGCAGCCAAGCGGCTAACCAAGAGACCCAGTACTTC.

This chain links TRBV10-3 with TRBJ2-7; perhaps D is TRBD1 or TRBD2 (5 bases each). Germline CDR1 ENHRY, CDR2 SYGVKD. The CDR3 loop spans 15 amino acids. The germline V and J ends were trimmed by 2 bases and 4 bases, with 15 bases remaining between them. The CDR3 spells CAISERPGEGYEQYF. CDR3 in DNA: TGTGCCATCAGTGAGAGGCCAGGTGAGGGGTACGAGCAGTACTTC.

This CDR3 is CATQGQGENIQYF. DNA for the CDR3: TGCGCCACCCAAGGGCAGGGTGAAAACATTCAGTACTTC. The chain has TRBV10-2 and TRBJ2-4; D is possibly TRBD1 (5 bases). This CDR3 has 13 amino acids. V was cut by 10 bases and J by 5 bases, with 15 bases left in between. Per the germline V gene, CDR1 is WSHSY and CDR2 is SAAADI.

This clonotype occurred once. The gene calls are TRBV2 and TRBJ2-1; 7 bases line up with TRBD1. With V trimmed by 7 bases and J by 7 bases, 4 bases remained unmatched. CDR1 and CDR2 from the germline V gene are SNHLY and FYNNEI. The CDR3 runs 12 residues. The CDR3 here is CASNQQGNEQFF. The CDR3 nucleotides read TGTGCCAGCAACCAACAGGGGAATGAGCAGTTCTTC.

This clonotype was observed a handful of times. CDR3 residues: CSAHPPPGLAGGMYEQYF. CDR3 bases: TGCAGTGCTCACCCACCCCCGGGACTAGCGGGGGGTATGTACGAGCAGTACTTC. The J gene is TRBJ2-7, the V gene TRBV20-1; TRBD2 aligns across 15 bases. V was pared by 5 bases and J by 4 bases, with 15 bases of the junction left unmatched. From germline, CDR1 is DFQATT and CDR2 SNEGSKA (reference sequence). This CDR3 is 18 amino acids long.